The TCR beta chain described here comes from a study of blood T cell repertoires in COVID-19. Background on the study: Sites across the United States, Italy and Spain contributed samples from acute and convalescent COVID-19.

V lost 2 bases, J lost 8 bases, and 18 bases lay in between. Germline V lookup: CDR1 KGHSH, CDR2 LQKENI. This CDR3 has 15 residues. The protocol was immunoSEQ multiplex PCR, while the TCRdb copy is restricted to in-frame clones and leaves out a portion. Among about 140,000 clones listed, roughly 78% were seen once. This clonotype was obtained from a man aged 60 to 69 with acute or convalescent COVID-19. Sequenced material: peripheral blood. The genes are TRBV18 and TRBJ1-2; tentatively, D is TRBD1 (6 bases). Here the CDR3 DNA reads TGTGCCAGCTCACCAACCCGGGACATCCCTATCGGCTACACCTTC. It encodes CASSPTRDIPIGYTF.